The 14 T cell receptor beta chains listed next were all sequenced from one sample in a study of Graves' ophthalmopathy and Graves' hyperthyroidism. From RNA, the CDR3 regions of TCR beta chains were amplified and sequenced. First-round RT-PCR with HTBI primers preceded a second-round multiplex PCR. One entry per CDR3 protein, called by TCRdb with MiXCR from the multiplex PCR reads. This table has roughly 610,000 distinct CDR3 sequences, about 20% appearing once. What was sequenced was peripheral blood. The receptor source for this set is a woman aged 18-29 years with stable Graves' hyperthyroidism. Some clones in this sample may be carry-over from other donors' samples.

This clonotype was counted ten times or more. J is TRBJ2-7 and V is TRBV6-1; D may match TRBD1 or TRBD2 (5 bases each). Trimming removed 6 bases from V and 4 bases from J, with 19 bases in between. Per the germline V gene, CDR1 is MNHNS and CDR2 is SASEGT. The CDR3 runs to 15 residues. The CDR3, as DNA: TGTGCCAGCAGAGACCCGGGACGGGCGATTTACGAGCAGTACTTC. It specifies CASRDPGRAIYEQYF.

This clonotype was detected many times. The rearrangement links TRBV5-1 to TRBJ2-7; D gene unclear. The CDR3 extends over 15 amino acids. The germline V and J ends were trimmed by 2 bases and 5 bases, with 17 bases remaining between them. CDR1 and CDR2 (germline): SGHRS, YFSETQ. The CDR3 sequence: CASSFSIFSSDEQYF. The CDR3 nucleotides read TGCGCCAGCAGCTTCTCTATCTTTAGTTCCGACGAGCAGTACTTC.

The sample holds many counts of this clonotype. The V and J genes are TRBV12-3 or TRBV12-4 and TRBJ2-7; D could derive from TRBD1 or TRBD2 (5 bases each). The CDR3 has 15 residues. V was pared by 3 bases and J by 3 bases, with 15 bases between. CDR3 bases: TGTGCCAGCAGTTTCCTAGCTGGGACCGACTACGAGCAGTACTTC. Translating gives CASSFLAGTDYEQYF.

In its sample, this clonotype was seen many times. The CDR3 DNA reads TGTGCCAGCAGTCGCGCCTCGGCAGGGGGGGCTAACTATGGCTACACCTTC. This sequence encodes CASSRASAGGANYGYTF. V gene TRBV12-3 or TRBV12-4 combines with J gene TRBJ1-2; 7 positions agree with TRBD1. This CDR3 has 17 residues. J was trimmed by 0 bases and V by 5 bases; bases with no gene match: 12.

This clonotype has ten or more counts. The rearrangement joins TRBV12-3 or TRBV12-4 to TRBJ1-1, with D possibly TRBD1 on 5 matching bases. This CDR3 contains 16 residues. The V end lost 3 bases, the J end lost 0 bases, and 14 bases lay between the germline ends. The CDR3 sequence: CASSFHVRGLNTEAFF. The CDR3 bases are TGTGCCAGCAGTTTCCACGTACGGGGGTTGAACACTGAAGCTTTCTTT.

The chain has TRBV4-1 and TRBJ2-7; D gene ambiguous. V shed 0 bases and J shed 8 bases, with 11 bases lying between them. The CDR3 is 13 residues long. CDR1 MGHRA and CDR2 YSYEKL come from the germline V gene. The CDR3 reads CASSQDVFQKQYF. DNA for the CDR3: TGCGCCAGCAGCCAAGATGTTTTCCAGAAGCAGTACTTC.

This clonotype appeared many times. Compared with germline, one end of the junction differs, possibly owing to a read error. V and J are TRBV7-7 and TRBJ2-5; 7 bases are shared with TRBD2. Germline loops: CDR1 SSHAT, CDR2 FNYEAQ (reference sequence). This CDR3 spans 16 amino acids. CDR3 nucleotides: TGTGCTAGCAGCTTAGGGCCAGCGGGGAAAGGGGAGACCCAGTACTTC. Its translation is CASSLGPAGKGETQYF.

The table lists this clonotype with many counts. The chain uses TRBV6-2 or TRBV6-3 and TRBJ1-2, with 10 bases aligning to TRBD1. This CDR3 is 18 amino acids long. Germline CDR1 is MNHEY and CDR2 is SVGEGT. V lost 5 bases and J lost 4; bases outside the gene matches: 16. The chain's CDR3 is CASSPRDRGFQGSYGYTF. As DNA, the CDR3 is TGTGCCAGCAGTCCCCGGGACAGGGGCTTTCAGGGCTCCTATGGCTACACCTTC.

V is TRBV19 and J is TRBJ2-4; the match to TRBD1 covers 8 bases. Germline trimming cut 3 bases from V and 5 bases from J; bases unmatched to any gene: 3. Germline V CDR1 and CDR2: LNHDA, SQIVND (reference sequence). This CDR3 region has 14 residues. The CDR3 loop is CASSMAGGENIQYF. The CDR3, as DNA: TGTGCCAGTAGTATGGCAGGGGGCGAAAACATTCAGTACTTC.

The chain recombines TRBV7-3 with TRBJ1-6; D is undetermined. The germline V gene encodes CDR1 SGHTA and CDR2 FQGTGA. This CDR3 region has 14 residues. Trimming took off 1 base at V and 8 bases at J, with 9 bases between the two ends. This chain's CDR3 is CASSLMRADSPLHF. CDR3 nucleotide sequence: TGTGCCAGCAGCTTAATGCGGGCCGATTCACCCCTCCACTTT.

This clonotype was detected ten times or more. This chain's CDR3 is CASSYSPTGGQPQHF. CDR3 nucleotide sequence: TGTGCCAGCAGTTACAGCCCTACAGGGGGCCAGCCCCAGCATTTT. The rearrangement links TRBV12-3 or TRBV12-4 to TRBJ1-5, with TRBD1 identical over 9 bases. Losses at the gene ends were 4 bases for V and 7 bases for J; bases not matched to a gene: 8. CDR3 length equals 15 residues.

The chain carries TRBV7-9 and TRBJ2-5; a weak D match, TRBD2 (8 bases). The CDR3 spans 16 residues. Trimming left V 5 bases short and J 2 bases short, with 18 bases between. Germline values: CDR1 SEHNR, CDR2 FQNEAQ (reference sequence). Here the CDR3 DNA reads TGTGCCAGCAGCCTCACAGGGGTAGCGGGACAAGAGACCCAGTACTTC. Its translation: CASSLTGVAGQETQYF.

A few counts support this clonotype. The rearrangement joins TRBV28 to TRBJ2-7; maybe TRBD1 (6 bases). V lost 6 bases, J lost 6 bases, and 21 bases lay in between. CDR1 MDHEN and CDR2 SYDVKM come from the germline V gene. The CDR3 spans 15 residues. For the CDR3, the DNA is TGTGCCAGCAGCTTGCGACAGGCAACGGCGGGCGAGCAGTACTTC. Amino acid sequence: CASSLRQATAGEQYF.

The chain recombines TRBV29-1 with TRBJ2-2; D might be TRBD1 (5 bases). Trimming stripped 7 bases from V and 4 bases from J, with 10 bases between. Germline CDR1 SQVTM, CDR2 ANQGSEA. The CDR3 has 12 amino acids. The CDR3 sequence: CSADRGTGELFF. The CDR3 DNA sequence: TGCAGCGCCGACAGAGGCACCGGGGAGCTGTTTTTT.